This TCR beta chain was sequenced in a study of naive and memory T cell subsets. Whole-study results and caveats: TCR transcript changes with activation or differentiation may affect this RNA method.

An oligonucleotide containing a UMI was ligated to the 3' end of TCR cDNA. Adult healthy volunteers gave 2.5 ml peripheral blood for whole-blood RNA. Unsorted total RNA, roughly 1 to 1,100 ng, was DNase treated before reverse transcription. Ligated cDNA underwent four rounds of PCR with nested alpha and beta constant region primers and SP2. For blood and skin samples, reverse transcription used TCR alpha and beta constant primers. TCRdb reprocessed the 5' RACE reads via MiXCR and lists one record per CDR3 protein. The sample has 57,000 or so distinct CDR3 sequences; approximately 6.6% are singletons. This clonotype was recorded at least ten times. What it binds is unknown. This TCR derives from a male donor in good health.

The CDR3 sequence is CASGVGQGSNEQFF. CDR3 DNA sequence: TGCGCCAGCGGAGTGGGACAGGGGAGTAATGAGCAGTTCTTC. The chain combines TRBV5-1 with TRBJ2-1, with 10 bases fitting TRBD1. The length of the CDR3 is 14 residues. Germline CDR1 reads SGHRS; CDR2 reads YFSETQ. Trimming removed 7 bases from V and 7 bases from J; junction bases left unmatched: 8.